Presented here are 6 T cell receptor beta chains from one specimen sequenced in a study of blood T cell repertoires in COVID-19. Using immunoSEQ multiplex PCR, the repertoire was profiled, and TCRdb retains in-frame clones only, with some absent. Of a few hundred thousand clones in the sample, 83% were seen once. The sequencing sample was made of peripheral blood. The receptors here all came from a woman aged 25 to 45 with COVID-19, enrolled during active disease.

This clone came up once. The gene calls are TRBV20-1 and TRBJ2-3; D not resolved. The CDR3 is 11 amino acids. The germline CDR1 and CDR2 sequences are DFQATT and SNEGSKA (reference sequence). The ends were cut back, 3 bases at V and 6 bases at J, with 7 bases in the middle. The CDR3 DNA is TGCAGTGCTAGTATTCAGGATACGCAGTATTTT. It codes for CSASIQDTQYF.

The chain employs TRBV5-4 and TRBJ2-1, with 9 bases aligning to TRBD2. Per germline, CDR1 SGHNT and CDR2 YYREEE (reference sequence). The CDR3 is made up of 16 amino acids. After removal of 1 base from V and 0 bases from J, the junction contained 2 bases not matched to a gene. CDR3 sequence reads: CASSLKREDSYNEQFF. The CDR3 nucleotides read TGTGCCAGCAGCTTGAAGCGGGAGGACTCCTACAATGAGCAGTTCTTC.

In this sample, this clone turned up many times. The chain links TRBV19 to TRBJ1-3; D remains unclear. Trimming took 5 bases from V and 0 from J, leaving 8 bases between them. The length of the CDR3 is 14 residues. Germline CDR1 reads LNHDA; CDR2 reads SQIVND (reference sequence). CDR3 DNA: TGTGCCAGTAGTTCCCGTCTCTCTGGAAACACCATATATTTT. Translating gives CASSSRLSGNTIYF.

The chain links TRBV4-3 to TRBJ2-7; D may be TRBD2 (6 bases). Germline CDR1 is LGHNA and CDR2 is YSLEER. The CDR3 has 14 residues. V lost 4 bases and J 3 bases, leaving 13 bases between the germline ends. The CDR3 reads CASSPDAGLYEQYF. For the CDR3, the DNA is TGCGCCAGCAGCCCGGACGCGGGGCTCTACGAGCAGTACTTC.

V and J are TRBV19 and TRBJ2-6; D gene ambiguous. This CDR3 is 17 amino acids long. The V and J ends lost 1 base and 1 base respectively, with 11 bases between them. CDR1 and CDR2 (germline): LNHDA, SQIVND (reference sequence). The CDR3 sequence is CASSIGNSKSGANVLTF. The CDR3 DNA sequence: TGTGCCAGTAGTATAGGGAACAGCAAGTCTGGGGCCAACGTCCTGACTTTC.

The rearrangement links TRBV28 to TRBJ2-7; the match to TRBD2 covers 15 bases. CDR1 MDHEN and CDR2 SYDVKM come from the germline V gene. This CDR3 has 17 amino acids. V lost 7 bases, J lost 2 bases, and 9 bases stayed unmatched. Here the CDR3 reads CASKAGTSGGITYEQYF. CDR3 sequence (DNA): TGTGCCAGCAAAGCCGGGACTAGCGGGGGGATCACCTACGAGCAGTACTTC.